Given below is one TCR beta chain in context. This clone was detected only a few times. Its antigen is unknown. It has no much larger one-base neighbor in the sample; base qualities were not kept. This sample was included in a study of T cell changes during pregnancy in multiple sclerosis (dated by TCRdb to about 2019). Context from the whole study: In women with multiple sclerosis, the researchers looked at how the T cell repertoire shifted as pregnancy progressed.

The library was built by means of the immunoSEQ multiplex PCR assay. In TCRdb, the immuneACCESS table is reduced to in-frame sequences with V and J assigned. These tables do not hold every clone; where another copy was compared, an unresolved V gene accounts for under half, and the others remain unexplained. This sample gives around 30,000 clones in total; about 90% of them show up just once. The ten largest clones represent about 0.58% of the sample. The CDR3 contains 15 residues, cysteine and phenylalanine counted. CDR3 DNA is the only sequence kept; it has 45 bases, read in frame from the first base. V ends up 3 bases short and J 1 base short, with an unmatched junction base count of 1. According to the germline V gene (reference sequence), CDR1 reads LNHDA and CDR2 reads SQIVND.

The chain is encoded by TRBV19 joined to TRBJ2-2; the junction holds 8 bases that match TRBD2. This clonotype was sampled from a female donor in good health, enrolled as a control in a pregnancy study. Sequenced here: CD4+ T cells from peripheral blood mononuclear cells, sampled in the third trimester of pregnancy. The CDR3 is CASSIAGGNTGELFF. The base sequence is TGTGCCAGTAGTATCGCGGGGGGGAACACCGGGGAGCTGTTTTTT.